A selection of T cell receptor beta chains follows, all from one sample in a study of persistence of HIV-infected CD4 T cells. Repertoires were generated with immunoSEQ multiplex PCR, while TCRdb's copy carries only in-frame clones and drops some. The data hold around 40,000 clones, with 88% observed a single time. These receptors have no known antigen. The sequenced sample was CD4+ T cells sorted from PBMCs after roughly 18-hour stimulation, obtained from a patient who received antiretroviral therapy. The receptors were gathered from an adult woman with HIV who was CMV-seropositive. Each CDR3 is given with its conserved first and last residue. The D gene is left open where the match is weak. The listing skips clone size in some rows; elsewhere it reads once, few, many or a size class.

clone_size j_call d_call v_call cdr3_nt cdr3_aa
NA TRBJ2-3 TRBD2 TRBV6-2/TRBV6-3 TGTGCCAGCAGCCCTCTTGCGGGGGGACTCACAGATACGCAGTATTTT CASSPLAGGLTDTQYF
NA TRBJ1-4 TRBD1 TRBV5-1 TGCGCCAGCAGCACCGGACAGGGGTTTAATGAAAAACTGTTTTTT CASSTGQGFNEKLFF
NA TRBJ1-5 NA TRBV27 TGTGCCAGCAGTCTTTTCGGGGGCGAAAATCAGCCCCAGCATTTT CASSLFGGENQPQHF
few TRBJ2-1 TRBD1 TRBV30 TGTGCCTGGACACAGGGGATCTCCTACAATGAGCAGTTCTTC CAWTQGISYNEQFF
NA TRBJ2-3 NA TRBV5-1 TGCGCCAGCAGCTTTGGGCAGAGCACAGATACGCAGTATTTT CASSFGQSTDTQYF
NA TRBJ2-7 TRBD1 TRBV12-5 TGTGCTAGTGGTTTCGACAGGGGCAAATACTACGAGCAGTACTTC CASGFDRGKYYEQYF
NA TRBJ2-1 TRBD1 TRBV5-1 TGCGCCAGCAGCTCAGGGGGCTACGTTTACAATGAGCAGTTCTTC CASSSGGYVYNEQFF
NA TRBJ1-1 NA TRBV5-1 TGCGCCAGCAGCTTGGATGCAGGGCTGAAGACTGAAGCTTTCTTT CASSLDAGLKTEAFF
NA TRBJ1-5 NA TRBV7-8 TGTGCCAGCAGCCTTGCATCAAACAATCAGCCCCAGCATTTT CASSLASNNQPQHF
NA TRBJ1-3 NA TRBV12-2 TGTGCAAGTCGCCCATGCAGGGGCCCCTCTGGAAACACCATATATTTT CASRPCRGPSGNTIYF
once TRBJ2-1 NA TRBV5-5 TGTGCCAGCAGCTGGGTGGGGGGACGGGGAAATGAGCAGTTCTTC CASSWVGGRGNEQFF
NA TRBJ1-2 NA TRBV15 TGTGCCACCAGCATGTTGGACCCCGGAGGGTACACCTTC CATSMLDPGGYTF
few TRBJ2-1 NA TRBV5-8 TGTGCCAGCAGCCGGGAGATGGGGGCGGGTTCCTACAATGAGCAGTTCTTC CASSREMGAGSYNEQFF
NA TRBJ1-1 NA TRBV28 TGTGCCAGCAGTGGCGGACACCGAGCTTTCTTT CASSGGHRAFF
NA TRBJ1-5 NA TRBV6-1 TGTGCCAGCAGTGAGGGGGGCAATGATCAGCCCCAGCATTTT CASSEGGNDQPQHF
NA TRBJ1-1 NA TRBV30 TGTGCCCGAACGGGGGGCGGTGAAGCTTTCTTT CARTGGGEAFF
NA TRBJ1-2 TRBD1 TRBV6-5 TGTGCCAGCAGCCACAACAGGGGGCAGCGTGGCTACACCTTC CASSHNRGQRGYTF
NA TRBJ2-6 NA TRBV28 TGTGCCAGCAGCCCTCCCCTGTCCGGAGTCTCTGGGGCCAACGTCCTGACTTTC CASSPPLSGVSGANVLTF
once TRBJ1-1 NA TRBV7-2 TGTGCCAGCAGTCACGCCTGGACAAGGGCTGAAGCTTTCTTT CASSHAWTRAEAFF
NA TRBJ1-5 TRBD1 TRBV19 TGTGCCAGTAGAGACAGGGAGCTTCATCAGCCCCAGCATTTT CASRDRELHQPQHF